This TCR beta chain was sequenced in a study of T-cell reconstitution after alpha-beta-depleted transplantation in children. TCRbeta library preparation incorporated unique molecular identifiers. TCRdb reanalysed the PCR reads using MiXCR and keeps one entry per CDR3 protein. Found here are approximately 300,000 distinct CDR3 sequences, around 9.1% of them singletons; the top ten hold 7.5%. The CDR3 is made up of 16 amino acids. Trimming took 0 bases from V and 6 from J, leaving 16 bases between them. Germline V gene data show CDR1 as SGHRS and CDR2 as YFSETQ. Study-wide points: Recipient T cells and thymic progenitors that survived gave rise to the high TCRbeta diversity observed at day 60 in some patients. Reportedly, only several hundred clones from non-depleted graft cells drove alpha-beta T-cell counts at about two months. A year had passed since transplant, and T-cell counts and diversity by then came mostly from newly produced T cells.

As concerns this clonotype: Its target is not known. Being one base from a much bigger clone, this may be a read error.

The source material was PBMCs, sampled before TCRalphabeta/CD19-depleted stem cell transplant. The clonotype originates from a boy under three years old with acute myeloid leukemia, due to receive a stem cell transplant. The V gene is TRBV5-1, the J gene TRBJ1-5; D may be TRBD1 (6 bases). CDR3 sequence reads: CASSLEGGGGIQPQHF. As DNA, the CDR3 is TGCGCCAGCAGCTTGGAGGGGGGTGGGGGCATTCAGCCCCAGCATTTT.